This paragraph reports one T cell receptor (beta chain). Its antigen remains unknown. Germline loops: CDR1 MNHEY, CDR2 SMNVEV (reference sequence). V lost 4 bases, J lost 5 bases, and 9 bases stayed unmatched. The CDR3 length is 15 residues. TCRB transcripts that were expressed got sequenced, as all of the isolated RNA had been reverse transcribed. The method was immunoSEQ multiplex PCR; TCRdb's version includes in-frame clones alone and lacks a portion of them. This sample has 850,000 to 900,000 clones; roughly 16% occur once, and the top ten carry 0.02% to 0.025%. The data originate from a study of beta chain features in type 1 diabetes. About the research overall: Cell yields, gender and age were comparable in patients and healthy donors. Points from the study as a whole: Within patients, naive, central memory and Treg TCRB repertoires seemed more similar than within healthy donors.

A heparinised blood draw that averaged about 120 mL was obtained once from each donor. The V and J genes are TRBV27 and TRBJ1-1; 8 bases match TRBD1. This receptor was taken from a woman under 30 in good health. Specimen: naive CD4+ T cells from blood. The CDR3 region is CASSSTPGGETEAFF. CDR3 in DNA: TGTGCCAGCAGTTCCACCCCAGGGGGCGAAACTGAAGCTTTCTTT.